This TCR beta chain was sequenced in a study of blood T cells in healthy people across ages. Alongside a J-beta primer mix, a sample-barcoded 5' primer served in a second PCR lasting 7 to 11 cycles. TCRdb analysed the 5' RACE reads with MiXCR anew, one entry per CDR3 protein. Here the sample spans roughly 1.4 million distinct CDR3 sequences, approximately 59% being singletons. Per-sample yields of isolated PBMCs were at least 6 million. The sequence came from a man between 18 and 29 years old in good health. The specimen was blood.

The CDR3 loop is CASSPADSSTDTQYF. Written as DNA, the CDR3 is TGTGCCAGCTCACCAGCGGACAGTAGCACAGATACGCAGTATTTT. V is TRBV18 and J is TRBJ2-3; TRBD1 is a possible D gene (6 bases). The CDR3 covers 15 residues. Trimming cost V 2 bases and J 0 bases, with 9 bases left between them. CDR1 is KGHSH, CDR2 LQKENI, per germline.